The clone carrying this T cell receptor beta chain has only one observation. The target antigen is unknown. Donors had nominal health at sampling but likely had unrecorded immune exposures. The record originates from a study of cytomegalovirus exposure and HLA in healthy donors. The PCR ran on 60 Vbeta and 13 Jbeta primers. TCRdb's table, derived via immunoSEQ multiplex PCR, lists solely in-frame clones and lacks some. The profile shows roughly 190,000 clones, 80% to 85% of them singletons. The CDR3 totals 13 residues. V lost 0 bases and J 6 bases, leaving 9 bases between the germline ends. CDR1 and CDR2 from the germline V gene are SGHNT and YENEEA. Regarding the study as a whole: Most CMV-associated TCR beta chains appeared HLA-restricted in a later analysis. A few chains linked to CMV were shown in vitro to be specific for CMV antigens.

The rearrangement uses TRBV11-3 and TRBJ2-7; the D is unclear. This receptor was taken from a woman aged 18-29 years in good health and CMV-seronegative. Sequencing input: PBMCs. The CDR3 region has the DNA TGTGCCAGCAGCTTAGATCCGAGGCGCGAGCAGTACTTC. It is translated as CASSLDPRREQYF. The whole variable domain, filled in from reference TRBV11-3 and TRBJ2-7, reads EAGVVQSPRYKIIEKKQPVAFWCNPISGHNTLYWYLQNLGQGPELLIRYENEEAVDDSQLPKDRFSAERLKGVDSTLKIQPAELGDSAVYLCASSLDPRREQYFGPGTRLTVT.